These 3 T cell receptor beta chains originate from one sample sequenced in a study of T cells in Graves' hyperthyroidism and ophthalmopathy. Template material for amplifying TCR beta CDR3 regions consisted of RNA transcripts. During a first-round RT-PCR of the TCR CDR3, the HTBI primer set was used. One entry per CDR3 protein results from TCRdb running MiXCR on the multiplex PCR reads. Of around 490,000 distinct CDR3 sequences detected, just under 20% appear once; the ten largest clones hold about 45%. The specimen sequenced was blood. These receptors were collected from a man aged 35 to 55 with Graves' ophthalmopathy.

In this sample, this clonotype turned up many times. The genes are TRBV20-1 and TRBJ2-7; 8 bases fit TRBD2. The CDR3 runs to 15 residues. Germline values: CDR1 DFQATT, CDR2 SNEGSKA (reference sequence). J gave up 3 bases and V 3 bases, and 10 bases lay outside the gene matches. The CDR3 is CSARDISGAIYEQYF. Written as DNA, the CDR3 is TGCAGTGCTAGGGACATTAGCGGGGCGATCTACGAGCAGTACTTC.

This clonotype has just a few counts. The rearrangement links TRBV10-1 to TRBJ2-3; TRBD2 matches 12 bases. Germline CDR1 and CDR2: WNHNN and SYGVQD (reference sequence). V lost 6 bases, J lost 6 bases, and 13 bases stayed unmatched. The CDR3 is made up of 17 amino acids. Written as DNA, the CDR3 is TGCGCCAGCAGCTCGACTAGCGGGGGCCTAGCAGGGGATACGCAGTATTTT. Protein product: CASSSTSGGLAGDTQYF.

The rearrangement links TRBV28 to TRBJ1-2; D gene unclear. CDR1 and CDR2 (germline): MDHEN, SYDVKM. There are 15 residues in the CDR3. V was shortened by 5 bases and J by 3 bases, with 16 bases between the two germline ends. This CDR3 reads CASSGDQGNYYGYTF. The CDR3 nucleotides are TGTGCCAGCAGTGGAGACCAAGGGAATTACTATGGCTACACCTTC.